The present TCR beta chain was sequenced within a study of blood T cell repertoires in COVID-19. In the authors' methods: Reference gene primer amplification in the assay estimated nucleated cell counts. Using immunoSEQ multiplex PCR, the repertoire was profiled, and TCRdb retains in-frame clones only, with some absent. V and J calls plus clone size are reproduced from that table; the DNA served to infer D and trimming. The table includes more than 400,000 clones, 75% to 90% detected once. The age range of participants was about 18 to 95 years, with residence in about 25 US areas. V lost 4 bases to trimming and J lost 6 bases, with 4 bases between them. Germline V CDR1 and CDR2: MDHEN, SYDVKM. The CDR3 runs to 10 residues.

Sequencing used PBMCs or T cells enriched from blood (not recorded which). This sequence originates from a young woman who had recovered from COVID-19. This chain connects TRBV28 to TRBJ2-7, with D hard to call. For the CDR3, the DNA is TGTGCCAGCAGTTCGGGCGAGCAGTACTTC. This translates into CASSSGEQYF.